The sequence of this T cell receptor (beta chain) was determined in a study of regulatory T cells in long-lasting Graves disease (dated by TCRdb to the early 2020s). For the wider study: Persistent Graves' disease meant more than 5 years of antithyroid drug treatment with TSH receptor autoantibodies that stayed positive. Persistent Graves' disease patients were compared with newly diagnosed Graves' disease patients by peripheral blood TCR sequencing and RNA sequencing. The study was conducted in China and was registered as a clinical trial. A total of 35 or so samples underwent TCR sequencing: around 13 from persistent and approximately 20 from newly diagnosed Graves' disease patients. Persistent Graves' disease patients in the clinical cohort had taken antithyroid drugs for approximately 10 years on average.

The sample's time point label, in plain terms: persistent/refractory GD, antithyroid drugs over 5 years with positive TRAb. RNA was extracted from PBMCs in TRIzol for both TCR sequencing and RNA sequencing. The diagnosis of Graves' disease followed American Thyroid Association guidelines. The patients came from an endocrinology department in Xi'an, China. Each patient gave about 8.1 milliliters of peripheral blood, collected in an EDTA anticoagulant tube. PBMCs were isolated by Ficoll Paque Plus density gradient separation without further T cell sorting. An Agilent 2100 Bioanalyzer and agarose gel were used to check RNA quality, and a NanoDrop 2000 was used to measure RNA concentration. CDR1 SEHNR and CDR2 FQNEAQ are derived from the germline V gene (reference sequence). Including cysteine and phenylalanine, the CDR3 has 12 amino acids. The DNA shown is the 36-base CDR3, in frame from base 1. The library relied on multiplex PCR. This sample was sequenced with an Illumina HiSeq 4000. TCR beta libraries were built with iRepertoire HTBI primers and Arm-PCR amplification of CDR3 regions. Before sequencing, the PCR products went through gel purification. Turning to the authors' computational methods: Across samples, some 62 TRBV and around 15 TRBJ segments were identified and used for gene usage analysis of CDR3 amino acid clonotypes. COPE and FqMerger were used to merge the filtered high-quality paired reads into contigs. BLAST was used to align contigs to the IMGT TRBV, TRBD and TRBJ reference genes, and CDR3 was defined following IMGT. Highly expanded clones were defined as clonotypes with a frequency above 0.1%. Shannon entropy served as the measure of repertoire diversity, while the Gini coefficient captured V-J evenness. A clonotype found in more than one individual was treated as public. TCRdb cleaned the public reads at Q25 with fastp, built clones with MiXCR and kept in-frame beta chains. Each CDR3 protein appears once, grouped with its most common genes and DNA. TCRdb assigned the V and J calls; the authors' analysis was not used. The sample includes 400,000 to 500,000 distinct CDR3 sequences, with approximately 21% observed a single time. The ten biggest clones cover 7.1% of the sample.

With regard to this clonotype: Its antigen target is currently unknown. The junction differs from germline at one of its ends, possibly a read error.

What the authors observed across the whole study: More public clonotypes were shared among persistent patients (around 3,000) than among newly diagnosed patients (over 900). Preferential use of TRBV28, TRBJ1-2 and TRBJ2-5 was observed in persistent disease, whereas TRBV20-1 and TRBJ2-1 were favored in newly diagnosed disease. Persistent Graves' disease patients showed lower TCR Shannon entropy and fewer highly expanded clones than newly diagnosed patients, suggesting clonal expansion. Sequencing and analysis were limited to the TCR beta chain. As a limitation, the authors acknowledged that the small sample size may reduce accuracy. Peripheral blood alone was examined, since thyroid tissue, which constituted the primary lesion, could not be accessed.

This receptor was taken from a female donor with Graves disease. Here the sequenced sample was peripheral blood mononuclear cells (PBMCs), taken when the disease was refractory, from a patient treated with antithyroid drugs. Recombination linked TRBV7-9 to TRBJ2-2; the best D guess is TRBD1, with 8 bases matching. CDR3 protein: CASSLGLDRGIF. The DNA sequence is given as TGTGCCAGCAGCCTTGGACTAGACAGGGGAATTTTT.